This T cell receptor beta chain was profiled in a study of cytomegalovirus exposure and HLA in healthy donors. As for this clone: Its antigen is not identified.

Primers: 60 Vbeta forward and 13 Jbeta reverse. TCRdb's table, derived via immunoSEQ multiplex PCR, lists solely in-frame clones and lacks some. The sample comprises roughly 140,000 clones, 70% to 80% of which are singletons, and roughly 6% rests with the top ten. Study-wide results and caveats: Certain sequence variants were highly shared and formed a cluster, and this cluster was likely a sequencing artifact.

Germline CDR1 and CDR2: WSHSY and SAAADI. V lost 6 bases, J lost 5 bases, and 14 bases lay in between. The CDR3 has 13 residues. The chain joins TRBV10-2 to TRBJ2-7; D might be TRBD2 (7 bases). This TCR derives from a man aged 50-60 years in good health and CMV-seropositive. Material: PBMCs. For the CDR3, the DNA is TGCGCCAGCAGCTGGAGGGAGGGGGACGAGCAGTACTTC. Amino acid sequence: CASSWREGDEQYF.